The 3 T cell receptor beta chains presented below share a single source sample, sequenced in a study of cytomegalovirus exposure and HLA in healthy donors (dated by TCRdb to 2016 to 2017). Library creation used the immunoSEQ multiplex PCR assay. The multiplex PCR relied on a mix of 60 forward primers for TCR Vbeta segments and 13 reverse primers for TCR Jbeta segments. Sourced from immuneACCESS, this table was stored by TCRdb with only in-frame sequences that have V and J called. A share of the clones is absent; for the studies checked, an unresolved V gene accounts for under half, and the remainder has no known explanation. The sample yields 75,000 to 95,000 clones; 69% were counted once. The top ten constitute 2.7% of the sample. Sequenced: PBMCs. Source of these receptors: a man aged 45-60 years in good health and CMV-seronegative.

V gene TRBV6-6 combines with J gene TRBJ2-7, with 9 bases aligning to TRBD1. The germline V gene has CDR1 MNHNY and CDR2 SVGAGI (reference sequence). CDR3 size: 13 residues. The V segment lost 5 bases and the J segment 6 bases; nucleotides outside the gene matches: 5. The CDR3 reads CASSALGQGEQYF. The CDR3 nucleotides are TGTGCCAGCAGTGCGCTGGGACAGGGCGAGCAGTACTTC.

The rearrangement links TRBV5-4 to TRBJ2-1; the match to TRBD2 covers 8 bases. The junction had 8 bases not matched to a gene; V was cut back by 0 bases and J by 9 bases. CDR1 and CDR2 (germline): SGHNT, YYREEE (reference sequence). The CDR3 has 15 amino acids. CDR3 protein: CASSLAGTRFGEQFF. The CDR3 bases are TGTGCCAGCAGCTTGGCCGGGACTAGGTTCGGTGAGCAGTTCTTC.

The chain recombines TRBV19 with TRBJ1-4; 9 bases match TRBD1. After removal of 8 bases from V and 13 bases from J, the junction contained 14 bases not matched to a gene. The V gene's germline CDR1 is LNHDA and CDR2 SQIVND (reference sequence). This CDR3 is 14 amino acids long. The DNA of the CDR3 is TGTGCCAGTCGACCGGGACAGGGCCCTTGGGGACTGTTTTTT. Protein: CASRPGQGPWGLFF. Filled out from reference TRBV19 and TRBJ1-4, the complete variable domain reads DGGITQSPKYLFRKEGQNVTLSCEQNLNHDAMYWYRQDPGQGLRLIYYSQIVNDFQKGDIAEGYSVSREKKESFPLTVTSAQKNPTAFYLCASRPGQGPWGLFFGSGTQLSVL.